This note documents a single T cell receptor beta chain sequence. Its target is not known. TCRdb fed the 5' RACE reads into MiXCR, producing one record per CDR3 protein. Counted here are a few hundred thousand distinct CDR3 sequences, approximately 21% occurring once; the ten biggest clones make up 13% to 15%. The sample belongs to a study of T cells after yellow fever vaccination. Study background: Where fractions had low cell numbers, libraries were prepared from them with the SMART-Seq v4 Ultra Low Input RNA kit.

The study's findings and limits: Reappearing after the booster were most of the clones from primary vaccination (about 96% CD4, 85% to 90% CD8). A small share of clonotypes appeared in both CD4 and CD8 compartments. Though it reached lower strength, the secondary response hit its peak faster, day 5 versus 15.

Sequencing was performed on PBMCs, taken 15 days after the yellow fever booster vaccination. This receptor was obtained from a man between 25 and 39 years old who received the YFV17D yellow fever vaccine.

The CDR3 region has the DNA TGCAGCGTTGATAGGACAGCTTACAATGAGCAGTTCTTC. It specifies CSVDRTAYNEQFF. The chain recombines TRBV29-1 with TRBJ2-1, with a weak D call TRBD1 (6 bases). With 3 bases removed from V and 4 bases from J, the gap between germline ends came to 10 bases. CDR3 length: 13 residues. Per the germline V gene, CDR1 is SQVTM and CDR2 is ANQGSEA.